This T cell receptor (beta chain) derives from a study of T cell repertoires in cytomegalovirus infection. Findings and caveats of the study: Identification of carriers of CMV plus the relevant HLA was achieved through cumulative public TCR beta family frequency.

TCRdb itself ran the reads through MiXCR, one entry per CDR3 protein. The table lists more than 650,000 distinct CDR3 sequences, roughly 36% of them singletons. Points on this clonotype: Its cognate antigen is unknown.

CDR1 SQVTM and CDR2 ANQGSEA come from the germline V gene. CDR3 length: 13 residues. V lost 3 bases, J lost 3 bases, and 11 bases lay in between. The specimen sequenced was PBMCs. The chain carries TRBV29-1 and TRBJ1-2; maybe TRBD1 (5 bases). The receptor's source is a human donor in good health (CMV status not recorded). Some clones in this sample may be carry-over from other donors' samples. The CDR3 here is CSVDGGGYYGYTF. Written as DNA, the CDR3 is TGCAGCGTTGATGGGGGGGGATACTATGGCTACACCTTC.